This is a list of T cell receptor beta chains from one sample in a study of blood T cell repertoires in COVID-19. Repertoires were generated with immunoSEQ multiplex PCR, while TCRdb's copy carries only in-frame clones and drops some. The sample has 250,000 to 300,000 clones, 80% to 90% seen once. Specimen: peripheral blood. These receptor sequences come from a man in his sixties with acute or convalescent COVID-19. CDR3s include the opening cysteine and the closing phenylalanine or tryptophan. The D gene is left open where the match is weak.

J: TRBJ1-2
V: TRBV12-3/TRBV12-4
D: .
CDR3: CASSWTVAGGYTF
DNA: TGTGCCAGCAGTTGGACAGTGGCTGGGGGCTACACCTTC

J: TRBJ1-4
V: TRBV6-5
D: TRBD1
CDR3: CASSSTGVHEKLFF
DNA: TGTGCCAGCAGTTCGACAGGGGTTCATGAAAAACTGTTTTTT

J: TRBJ1-3
V: TRBV6-5
D: .
CDR3: CASSIQGNSGNTIYF
DNA: TGTGCCAGCAGTATACAGGGAAACTCTGGAAACACCATATATTTT

J: TRBJ1-2
V: TRBV19
D: TRBD1
CDR3: CASSIWDRVYGYTF
DNA: TGTGCCAGTAGTATTTGGGACAGGGTCTATGGCTACACCTTC

J: TRBJ2-7
V: TRBV2
D: TRBD1
CDR3: CASRGTASYEQYF
DNA: TGTGCCAGCAGGGGGACAGCTTCCTACGAGCAGTACTTC

J: TRBJ2-2
V: TRBV18
D: TRBD1
CDR3: CASSQQGPGTGELFF
DNA: TGTGCCAGCTCACAACAGGGGCCGGGCACCGGGGAGCTGTTTTTT

J: TRBJ2-7
V: TRBV18
D: TRBD1
CDR3: CASSPGTGSYEQYF
DNA: TGTGCCAGCTCACCCGGGACAGGGAGCTACGAGCAGTACTTC

J: TRBJ1-2
V: TRBV18
D: .
CDR3: CASSPPAAGEFYGYTF
DNA: TGTGCCAGCTCACCCCCAGCCGCAGGGGAATTCTATGGCTACACCTTC

J: TRBJ2-6
V: TRBV5-6
D: .
CDR3: CASSPPYTGETGANVLTF
DNA: TGTGCCAGCAGCCCGCCGTACACAGGAGAAACTGGGGCCAACGTCCTGACTTTC

J: TRBJ2-7
V: TRBV21-1
D: .
CDR3: CASSDHAGHPYEQYF
DNA: TGTGCCAGCAGCGACCACGCCGGACATCCCTACGAGCAGTACTTC